This T cell receptor (beta chain) was identified during a study of cytomegalovirus exposure and HLA in healthy donors (dated by TCRdb to 2016 to 2017). Study-level background: An earlier analysis of approximately 550 of the donors reported more than 250 Gb of sequence data and 117 million unique TCR beta sequences from 150 million to 200 million T cells. An early release that covered several hundred HLA-typed donors contained approximately 300 gigabases of sequencing data and tens of millions of unique TCR sequences. The genetic ancestry cluster associated with self-reported Caucasian donors included 80% to 90% of the roughly 380 genotyped donors. The study aimed to test whether signatures of past pathogen exposure could be identified by cataloging public T cell receptors. The T cell repertoires of 666 subjects were profiled by immunosequencing and related to cytomegalovirus serostatus. A separate validation cohort of approximately 130 different subjects was used in addition to the roughly 700-subject first cohort. To predict cytomegalovirus infection status, the study combined high-throughput TCR immunosequencing, statistical association of individual TCRs with disease status, and machine learning. A later analysis re-analyzed previously published TCR beta repertoires from roughly 630 donors and added high-resolution HLA genotyping to study TCR occurrence patterns. The later analysis used no new phenotypic data to find candidate immune exposures, relying instead on TCR beta sequences and their occurrence across donors. An earlier analysis of roughly 580 of the donors used high-throughput TCR beta sequencing to judge whether each TCR beta V gene segment behaved as functional or pseudogenic. Donor age, sex, ethnicity and CMV serostatus were collected together with the repertoire data. In a later genetic analysis, genome-wide SNP genotypes for about 60% of the 666 donors were used, and that subset was treated as a discovery cohort. Every discovery cohort repertoire had been produced on one sequencing platform. Both class I and class II loci were covered by HLA typing, at four-digit resolution. The number of donors typed differed by locus, with about 629-630 for A, B, C, DRB1 and DQB1, roughly 550 for DQA1, over 600 for DPA1, and some 440 for DPB1. Roughly five DR-DQ haplotypes were handled as single units for association and clustering, since linkage in the cohort was strong. Among some 400 genotyped donors of the cohort, an average of roughly 240,000 unique TCR beta nucleotide sequences were sequenced per donor, roughly 20% of them non-productive. The study at large found these results: For the cohort, immune exposure information was limited to CMV serostatus. Because the 87-base-pair reads could not distinguish some IMGT-functional V segments, including TRBV6-2 and TRBV6-3, those segments were excluded. In a later analysis, HLA-associated TCR beta chains showed more clonal expansion and lower generation probabilities than non-associated chains that were equally common. In vitro tests confirmed that three of the cytomegalovirus-associated TCR beta chains recognize cytomegalovirus antigens. A later analysis reported that several top co-occurrence clusters appeared linked to parvovirus B19, influenza, CMV and Epstein-Barr virus. A group of highly shared sequence variants was considered likely to be a technical artifact of the sequencing pipeline. While some public TCRs were present in many individuals, most TCR sequences turned up only very rarely across donors. Assigning TCR associations to individual alleles was difficult when HLA alleles, especially DR and DQ, strongly co-occurred. A later analysis associated 16,951 TCR beta sequences with specific HLA alleles at a false discovery rate of 0.05. The classifier was reported to diagnose cytomegalovirus status with high specificity and sensitivity in both the original cohort and the validation cohort. In a later analysis, TCR association rates were found to vary across HLA loci, with the most associated TCRs seen for DRB1 alleles and the fewest for HLA-C alleles. A later genetic analysis associated a missense DCLRE1C variant with V-gene and J-gene trimming of TCR beta chains, and an independent cohort replicated the association. Linkage disequilibrium might explain the correlated functional status among segregating V segments, but an unknown experimental factor could not be excluded. The earlier analysis of about 600 of the donors excluded over 15 rarely observed V segments, including chromosome 9 orphons, because counts were too low. Compared with the roughly 700-donor mean, donors in an Asian-associated ancestry cluster had fewer N-insertions in productive TCRs, according to a later genetic analysis. Sequencing depth was assumed to be roughly uniform across donors in the presence/absence analyses, though that assumption may not hold. It was suggested by the authors that the approach could potentially be generalized to other disease states and immunological phenotypes. Only TCR beta chains were sequenced in this cohort, and the absence of alpha or paired-chain data limited detectable features. According to a later analysis, most CMV-associated TCR beta chains appeared to be HLA-restricted, and the HLA associations seemed to be driven largely by CMV exposure. A further reported finding was that TCR beta sequences accurately predicted the HLA-A and HLA-B alleles for most subjects in the first cohort. The study gave a list of 150 to 200 TCR beta chains associated with cytomegalovirus. Because HLA typing was unavailable for some donors at each locus, only the typed subset was used in association tests. An earlier analysis of roughly 570 of the donors showed that most TCR beta V segments appeared in productive rearrangements either about 87% or about 30% of the time, which broadly matched IMGT annotations.

In the case of this clone: Its antigen is unknown. One base away there is no much larger clone; base qualities are not given.

Libraries were prepared through the immunoSEQ multiplex PCR assay. For the multiplex PCR, a mixture combining 60 forward primers for TCR Vbeta segments and 13 reverse primers for TCR Jbeta segments was used. Amplification of the CDR3 region of rearranged TCR beta genes was performed with a multiplex PCR assay on genomic DNA. The amplified TCR beta libraries were sequenced on the Illumina HiSeq System as 87-base-pair reads. Per the source publication's procedure: A later analysis tallied roughly 76 million unique TCR beta chains across the 700 or so repertoires, and around 12 million of those chains were shared by two or more donors. Raw reads were error-corrected and collapsed into unique sequences by a nearest-neighbor algorithm in which closely related sequences were merged to remove PCR and sequencing errors. Alignment of CDR3 sequences to IMGT reference sequences was used to assign V, D and J gene segments. For a sequence to be retained, at least a six-nucleotide match to both a V gene segment and a J gene segment was required. Rearrangements were classified as productive when the CDR3 lacked stop codons and remained in frame with V and J, and all other rearrangements were classified as non-productive. CDR3 was defined according to IMGT convention as the region running from the second conserved V-encoded cysteine to the conserved J-encoded phenylalanine. The earlier analysis of 587 of the donors excluded sequences that lacked an unambiguous match to a single V gene segment. An earlier analysis of 587 of the donors called V segments functional above 56.7% productive rearrangements and segregating when the between-donor standard deviation exceeded 5%. A statistical classification framework was built for diagnosing cytomegalovirus status from the catalog of TCR beta chain sequences. A later analysis assigned V and J genes by comparing TCR nucleotide sequences with IMGT/GENE-DB human TR gene sequences. Using the TCRdist pipeline, a later analysis assigned CDR3 sequences along with most-parsimonious VDJ recombination scenarios. In a later analysis, every TCR beta chain was defined by the combination of its CDR3 amino acid sequence and its V-gene family, and reads without a unique V-gene family were dropped. In a later analysis, fewer than 600 highly shared, low-generation-probability nucleotide sequences were removed to address suspected cross-contamination and a sequencing artifact. A later analysis calculated a clonal expansion index for each public chain from normalized within-repertoire ranks of inferred template counts. Generation probabilities in a later analysis came from a VDJ recombination model fitted to out-of-frame rearrangements, and those results were checked against IGoR. In a later analysis, hypergeometric tests were used to score TCR-TCR, TCR-HLA and TCR-CMV co-occurrence, with a repertoire-size bias correction applied to TCR pairs. A later analysis estimated false discovery rates by permuting HLA or CMV assignments 20 times. A later analysis grouped co-occurring TCRs with DBSCAN, adding TCRdist sequence similarity when clustering within HLA-allele-positive subsets. Repertoires with fewer than 30,000 or more than 120,000 public chains, plus five repertoires with anomalous nucleotide sharing, were excluded from co-occurrence clustering. This is the immuneACCESS table as TCRdb keeps it, with only in-frame sequences that have V and J called. A part of the clones is gone; compared with another copy, unresolved V genes explain less than half, and the rest is unexplained. D and trimming were read from the DNA, whereas the V and J calls and clone size are those reported in that table. This sample has about 170,000 clones in its table, and 65% to 85% of those were observed once. The ten largest clones add up to just over 4.5% of the sample.

Ends trimmed: V by 7 bases, J by 3 bases; bases unmatched to a gene: 6. The CDR3 measures 14 amino acids from cysteine to phenylalanine. The retained sequence is limited to the CDR3, 42 bases, with the frame set at the first base. CDR1 and CDR2 are read off the germline V gene as ENHRY and SYGVKD. The cohort consisted of 600 or so healthy bone marrow donors. At the time of sampling, every cohort member was nominally healthy, though immune exposures that went unrecorded were likely present. The donor tested CMV seropositive, placing the donor among the approximately 290 seropositive members of the cohort. A peripheral blood sample was collected from each donor, and TCR beta sequencing was performed on peripheral blood mononuclear cells. Genomic DNA extraction from the blood cell samples was performed with the Qiagen DNeasy Blood Extraction Kit.

The sequence is built from TRBV10-3 and TRBJ1-1; 9 middle bases align to TRBD1. The TCR originated in a woman between 50 and 59 years old in good health and CMV-seropositive. Sequenced: PBMCs. Here the CDR3 is given as CAINGQGTDTEAFF. The nucleotide sequence reads as follows: TGTGCCATCAATGGACAGGGGACGGACACTGAAGCTTTCTTT.